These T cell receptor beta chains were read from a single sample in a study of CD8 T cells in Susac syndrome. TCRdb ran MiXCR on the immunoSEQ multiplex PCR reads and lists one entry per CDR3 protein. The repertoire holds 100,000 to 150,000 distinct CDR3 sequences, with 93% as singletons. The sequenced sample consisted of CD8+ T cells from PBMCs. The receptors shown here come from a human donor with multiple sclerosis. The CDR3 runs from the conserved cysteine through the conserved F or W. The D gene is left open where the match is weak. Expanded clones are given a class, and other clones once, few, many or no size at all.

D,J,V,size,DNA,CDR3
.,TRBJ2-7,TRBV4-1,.,TGCGCCAGCAGCCCGGGGTGGGGGCCCGGTTACGAGCAGTACTTC,CASSPGWGPGYEQYF
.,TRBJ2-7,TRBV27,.,TGTGCCAGCATCGGGACGGCATCCTACGAGCAGTACTTC,CASIGTASYEQYF
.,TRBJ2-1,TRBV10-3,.,TGTGCCATCAGTGAGTCTACCCAGTACTACAATGAGCAGTTCTTC,CAISESTQYYNEQFF
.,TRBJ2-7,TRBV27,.,TGTGCCAGCAGCCTTAATATGGGCCGCCTGGAGCAGTACTTC,CASSLNMGRLEQYF
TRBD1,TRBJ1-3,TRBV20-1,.,TGCAGTGCCGTTGGGACAGGGGCGAATGGAAACACCATATATTTT,CSAVGTGANGNTIYF
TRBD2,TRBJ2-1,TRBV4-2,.,TGTGCCAGCAGCGTAACTAGCGGGGAAGAGCAGTTCTTC,CASSVTSGEEQFF
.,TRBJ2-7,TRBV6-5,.,TGTGCCAGCAGGAAACAGGAACATGCCTACGAGCAGTACTTC,CASRKQEHAYEQYF
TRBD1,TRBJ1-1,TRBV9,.,TGTGCCAGCAGACAGGGGGCAGGCACTGAAGCTTTCTTT,CASRQGAGTEAFF
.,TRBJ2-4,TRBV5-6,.,TGTGCCAGCAGCTTGGTGACAGGCTTCAGGGCCAAAAACATTCAGTACTTC,CASSLVTGFRAKNIQYF
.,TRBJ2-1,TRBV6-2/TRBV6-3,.,TGTGCCAGCAGTTACTCCTCTAGGAATCGGAAAAATGAGCAGTTCTTC,CASSYSSRNRKNEQFF
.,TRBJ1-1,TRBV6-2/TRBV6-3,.,TGTGCCAGCAGTGAGGACAGCGCCGACGGCGCTTTCTTT,CASSEDSADGAFF
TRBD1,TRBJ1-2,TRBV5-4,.,TGTGCCAGCAGCGAAAGGACAGGGGGCGGCTATGGCTACACCTTC,CASSERTGGGYGYTF
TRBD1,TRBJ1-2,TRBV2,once,TGTGCCAGCAGTCCGACAGGGTACGGAGCTAACTATGGCTACACCTTC,CASSPTGYGANYGYTF
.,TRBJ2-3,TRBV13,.,TGTGCCAGCAGCGCCGGGACTTCCCAGAGCACAGATACGCAGTATTTT,CASSAGTSQSTDTQYF
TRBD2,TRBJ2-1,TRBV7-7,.,TGTGCTAGCAGCCCAAGGCCAGCGGGAGGTCGGAATGAGCAGTTCTTC,CASSPRPAGGRNEQFF
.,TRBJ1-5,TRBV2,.,TGTGCCAGCAGTGGGCAGGGCGTTCACAATCAGCCCCAGCATTTT,CASSGQGVHNQPQHF